The next 28 T cell receptor beta chains were all read from a single sample in a study of CD8 T cells in ankylosing spondylitis. Findings of the study overall: For ankylosing spondylitis blood, a TCR beta motif of eight or nine highly homologous variants appeared characteristic.

TCRdb reprocessed the 5' RACE reads with MiXCR, giving one entry per CDR3 protein. Seen here are approximately 140,000 distinct CDR3 sequences, approximately 17% observed once, and the top ten hold 33%. No antigen has been identified for these receptors. Input material: blood, either unsorted or a sorted T cell fraction (not recorded which). The receptors were gathered from a male donor with ankylosing spondylitis.

V usage is TRBV12-3 or TRBV12-4 and J usage is TRBJ2-1; maybe TRBD1 (6 bases). V was shortened by 5 bases and J by 6 bases, with 11 bases between the two germline ends. This CDR3 has 13 amino acids. The CDR3 DNA is TGTGCCAGCAGTACTTCAGGGGTCAATGAGCAGTTCTTC. It codes for CASSTSGVNEQFF.

This rearrangement joins TRBV28 to TRBJ2-3; D is unresolved. CDR3 size: 16 residues. V was clipped by 7 bases and J by 4 bases, with 21 bases between them. Germline V gene data show CDR1 as MDHEN and CDR2 as SYDVKM. Here the CDR3 DNA reads TGTGCCAGCACCCCGCTACCAGACTCCGCCCCAGATACGCAGTATTTT. It encodes CASTPLPDSAPDTQYF.

This clonotype was observed a few times. V and J are TRBV12-3 or TRBV12-4 and TRBJ2-5; 10 nucleotides agree with TRBD2. Trimming cost V 10 bases and J 2 bases; bases outside gene matches: 4. The CDR3 extends over 13 amino acids. The CDR3 bases are TGTGCCACCGGGACTAGCGATCAAGAGACCCAGTACTTC. Encoded protein: CATGTSDQETQYF.

The chain combines TRBV5-1 with TRBJ2-1; TRBD1 matches at 10 bases. Germline-derived CDR1 and CDR2 are SGHRS and YFSETQ. This CDR3 is 15 amino acids long. V was pared by 4 bases and J by 4 bases, with 5 bases of the junction left unmatched. CDR3 region: CASSRDRGRYNEQFF. The DNA of the CDR3 is TGCGCCAGCAGCAGGGACAGGGGACGGTACAATGAGCAGTTCTTC.

The chain is built from TRBV4-2 and TRBJ2-1; no definite D call. The CDR3 runs to 12 residues. Germline V gene lookup returns CDR1 LGHNA and CDR2 YNFKEQ. The V and J ends lost 4 bases and 6 bases respectively, with 7 bases between them. The CDR3 reads CASSRTVNEQFF. The DNA of the CDR3 is TGTGCCAGCAGCCGGACCGTCAATGAGCAGTTCTTC.

This clonotype was detected only a few times. The chain is built from TRBV7-3 and TRBJ2-1; the D is unclear. In germline, CDR1 is SGHTA, CDR2 FQGTGA. The CDR3 is 15 amino acids. Deletions cut 1 base from V and 7 bases from J, with 14 bases between. DNA of the CDR3: TGTGCCAGCAGCTTAATTGATGGCGTTCGGAATGAGCAGTTCTTC. This encodes CASSLIDGVRNEQFF.

The chain links TRBV10-2 to TRBJ1-6; D call uncertain. Trimming cost V 1 base and J 7 bases, with 5 bases left between them. CDR3 size: 13 residues. Germline V lookup: CDR1 WSHSY, CDR2 SAAADI. CDR3 DNA sequence: TGCGCCAGCAGTGAGTTTAGAAATTCACCCCTCCACTTT. This encodes CASSEFRNSPLHF.

This clonotype was picked up a small number of times. This chain links TRBV29-1 with TRBJ2-1; 12 positions agree with TRBD2. CDR1 SQVTM and CDR2 ANQGSEA come from the germline V gene. This CDR3 has 17 amino acids. The V gene end was trimmed by 6 bases and the J gene end by 4 bases; junction bases not matched to a gene: 13. DNA of the CDR3: TGCAGCGTGGAAAGGGGGCTAGCGGGAGGGTGGTACAATGAGCAGTTCTTC. Its translation: CSVERGLAGGWYNEQFF.

The rearrangement joins TRBV7-8 to TRBJ2-2, with D perhaps TRBD1 or TRBD2 (5 bases each). Trimming cost V 9 bases and J 0 bases, with 20 bases left between them. Per the germline V gene, CDR1 is SGHVS and CDR2 is FQNEAQ. The CDR3 is 17 residues long. The chain's CDR3 is CASPGTEFFANTGELFF. CDR3 nucleotides: TGTGCCAGTCCAGGGACGGAGTTCTTCGCGAACACCGGGGAGCTGTTTTTT.

This clonotype was counted only a few times. The chain uses TRBV7-3 and TRBJ2-5; D is perhaps TRBD2 (6 bases). Germline CDR1 is SGHTA and CDR2 is FQGTGA. The length of the CDR3 is 15 residues. V lost 5 bases to trimming and J lost 5 bases, with 18 bases between them. As DNA, the CDR3 is TGTGCCAGCAGCCAGACCCCGTCCGGGAGTGAGACCCAGTACTTC. Its protein is CASSQTPSGSETQYF.

The chain uses TRBV29-1 and TRBJ2-1, with D perhaps TRBD1 (6 bases). V was cut by 6 bases and J by 5 bases, with 17 bases left in between. The CDR3 is made up of 14 amino acids. CDR1 is SQVTM and CDR2 is ANQGSEA in the germline V gene. CDR3 protein: CSVSGTSLDNEQFF. The CDR3 DNA sequence: TGCAGCGTCTCCGGGACAAGCCTTGACAATGAGCAGTTCTTC.

The gene calls are TRBV5-1 and TRBJ2-1, with 8 positions matching TRBD1. The ends lost 6 bases at V and 9 bases at J; junction bases unmatched: 11. The CDR3 is 14 amino acids. Per the germline V gene, CDR1 is SGHRS and CDR2 is YFSETQ. CDR3 in amino acids: CASTNPGQAGEQFF. The CDR3 nucleotides are TGCGCCAGCACCAACCCGGGACAGGCAGGTGAGCAGTTCTTC.

This chain joins TRBV11-1 and TRBJ1-2; possible D gene TRBD1, 5 bases. The CDR3 totals 18 residues. Germline CDR1 SGHAT, CDR2 FQDESV (reference sequence). The V end was cut by 0 bases, the J end by 0 bases, with 17 bases between. The CDR3, as DNA: TGTGCCAGCAGCTTAGCCGGGACGGCAACGTACTCTAACTATGGCTACACCTTC. This gives the protein CASSLAGTATYSNYGYTF.

This clonotype was detected only a few times. This chain connects TRBV10-3 to TRBJ2-3; D might be TRBD1 (6 bases). The CDR3 runs to 15 residues. V was shortened by 2 bases and J by 0 bases, with 9 bases between the two germline ends. Per the germline V gene, CDR1 is ENHRY and CDR2 is SYGVKD. CDR3 residues: CAISETDSSTDTQYF. CDR3 nucleotides: TGTGCCATCAGTGAGACGGACAGTAGCACAGATACGCAGTATTTT.

The V gene is TRBV28, the J gene TRBJ2-3; no firm D call. Germline V gene sequence: CDR1 MDHEN, CDR2 SYDVKM. V was cut by 6 bases and J by 4 bases, with 11 bases left in between. This CDR3 contains 13 residues. The CDR3 region has the DNA TGTGCCAGCAGAGTGGCAGCCGCAGATACGCAGTATTTT. Its protein is CASRVAAADTQYF.

This clonotype was seen a handful of times. The gene calls are TRBV6-2 or TRBV6-3 and TRBJ2-1; 7 bases align to TRBD2. Germline V lookup: CDR1 MNHEY, CDR2 SVGEGT. The CDR3 consists of 14 residues. V lost 10 bases to trimming and J lost 9 bases; unmatched junction nucleotides: 15. In nucleotides, the CDR3 is TGTGCCACCCTGGGGGACTACCTGACGATTGAGCAGTTCTTC. This sequence encodes CATLGDYLTIEQFF.

The chain combines TRBV6-2 or TRBV6-3 with TRBJ2-6, with D possibly being TRBD1 (5 bases). Germline V gene data show CDR1 as MNHEY and CDR2 as SVGEGT. The V end lost 5 bases, the J end lost 1 base, and 9 bases lay between the germline ends. The length of the CDR3 is 15 residues. The CDR3 is CASSRRGSGANVLTF. CDR3 DNA: TGTGCCAGCAGTCGAAGGGGTTCTGGGGCCAACGTCCTGACTTTC.

This clonotype was counted a few times. This chain uses TRBV10-2 with TRBJ2-7; tentative D call: TRBD1 (5 bases). Trimming cost V 2 bases and J 1 base, with 21 bases left between them. Germline values: CDR1 WSHSY, CDR2 SAAADI. The CDR3 has 18 residues. The DNA of the CDR3 is TGCGCCAGCAGTGAGGATCCAACACTTTCGACAGAATCCTACGAGCAGTACTTC. It translates to CASSEDPTLSTESYEQYF.

As DNA, the CDR3 is TGTGCCAGCAGCTTCTCGACCGGGGAGCTGTTTTTT. Translated, it gives CASSFSTGELFF. This chain connects TRBV5-6 to TRBJ2-2, with D uncertain. Germline V gives CDR1 SGHDT, CDR2 YYEEEE. Trimming left V 2 bases short and J 5 bases short, with 4 bases between. The CDR3 is made up of 12 amino acids.

This clonotype was found a few times. V is TRBV12-3 or TRBV12-4 and J is TRBJ1-1; unclear D gene. V shed 6 bases and J shed 0 bases, with 11 bases lying between them. This CDR3 contains 14 residues. The CDR3 here is CASSLTNLNTEAFF. The CDR3 nucleotides are TGTGCCAGCAGCCTTACAAACCTGAACACTGAAGCTTTCTTT.

The CDR3 sequence: CASSLPPPSEKLFF. The CDR3 DNA reads TGTGCCAGCAGCTTACCCCCGCCCAGCGAAAAACTGTTTTTT. The chain uses TRBV7-9 and TRBJ1-4; D unclear. Trimming took off 2 bases at V and 8 bases at J, with 12 bases between the two ends. Germline CDR1 SEHNR, CDR2 FQNEAQ (reference sequence). The CDR3 covers 14 residues.

The chain couples TRBV4-1 to TRBJ2-1; possibly TRBD1 or TRBD2 for D (5 bases each). V was pared by 0 bases and J by 10 bases, with 7 bases between. The CDR3 is 12 amino acids. Germline V gene lookup returns CDR1 MGHRA and CDR2 YSYEKL. The CDR3 DNA follows: TGCGCCAGCAGCCAAGATGGGACCGAGCAGTTCTTC. This codes for CASSQDGTEQFF.

The chain combines TRBV7-9 with TRBJ2-5, with D possibly TRBD1 on 5 matching bases. The CDR3 extends over 14 amino acids. Germline V CDR1 and CDR2: SEHNR, FQNEAQ (reference sequence). V was trimmed by 7 bases and J by 0 bases, leaving 12 bases between them. The CDR3 protein is CASTQGSYQETQYF. The CDR3 DNA reads as TGTGCCAGCACCCAGGGCTCCTACCAAGAGACCCAGTACTTC.

This chain uses TRBV6-7 with TRBJ2-5; 7 bases align to TRBD1. TRBV6-7 is an ORF; its function is uncertain. CDR3 length equals 12 residues. Losses at the gene ends were 6 bases for V and 10 bases for J; bases not matched to a gene: 8. The CDR3 here is CASSPQGVDQYF. The CDR3 bases are TGTGCCAGCAGCCCCCAGGGGGTAGACCAGTACTTC.

The chain carries TRBV7-9 and TRBJ2-3, with D tentatively TRBD2 (5 bases). The germline V gene has CDR1 SEHNR and CDR2 FQNEAQ (reference sequence). Deletions cut 5 bases from V and 3 bases from J, with 15 bases between. This CDR3 comprises 15 residues. CDR3 nucleotide sequence: TGTGCCAGCAGCGCCGACAATCTAGCAACAGATACGCAGTATTTT. Its translation is CASSADNLATDTQYF.

The chain uses TRBV7-9 and TRBJ1-1; D remains ambiguous. The length of the CDR3 is 12 residues. Germline assignment: CDR1 SEHNR and CDR2 FQNEAQ (reference sequence). Trimming pared 3 bases from V and 7 bases from J, leaving 9 bases between. Here the CDR3 reads CASSLAPSEAFF. DNA for the CDR3: TGTGCCAGCAGCTTGGCGCCCAGTGAAGCTTTCTTT.

This clonotype has just a few counts. CDR3 DNA: TGTGCCAGCACCCCAGCGGGGGGCCACTACGAGCAGTACTTC. Protein: CASTPAGGHYEQYF. The J gene is TRBJ2-7, the V gene TRBV12-3 or TRBV12-4, with 9 bases matching TRBD2. The CDR3 loop spans 14 amino acids. V lost 7 bases, J lost 3 bases, and 7 bases stayed unmatched.

This chain uses TRBV7-8 with TRBJ2-7, with a possible D match to TRBD1 (6 bases). V was pared by 0 bases and J by 6 bases, with 12 bases between. Per the germline V gene, CDR1 is SGHVS and CDR2 is FQNEAQ. This CDR3 contains 14 residues. The CDR3 DNA is TGTGCCAGCAGCTTAGCGCAGGGGCCTGGCGAGCAGTACTTC. Protein product: CASSLAQGPGEQYF.